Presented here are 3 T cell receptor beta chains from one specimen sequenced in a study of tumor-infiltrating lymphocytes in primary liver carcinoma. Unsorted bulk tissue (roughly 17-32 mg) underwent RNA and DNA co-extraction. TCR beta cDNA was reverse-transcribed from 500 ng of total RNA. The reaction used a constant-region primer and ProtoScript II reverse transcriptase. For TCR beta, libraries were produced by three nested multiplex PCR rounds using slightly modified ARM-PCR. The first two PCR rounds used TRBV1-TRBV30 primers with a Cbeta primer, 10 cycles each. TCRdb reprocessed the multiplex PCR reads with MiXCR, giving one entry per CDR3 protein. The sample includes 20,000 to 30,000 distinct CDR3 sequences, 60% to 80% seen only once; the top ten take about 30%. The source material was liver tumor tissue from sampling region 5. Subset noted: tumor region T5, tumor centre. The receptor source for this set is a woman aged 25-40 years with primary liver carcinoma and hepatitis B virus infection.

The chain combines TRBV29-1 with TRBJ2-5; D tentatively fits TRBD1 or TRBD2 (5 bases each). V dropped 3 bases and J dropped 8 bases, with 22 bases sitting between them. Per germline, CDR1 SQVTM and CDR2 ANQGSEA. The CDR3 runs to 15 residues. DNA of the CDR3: TGCAGCGTTGATACCCGAAGGGGAGTTAGGGAAACCCAGTACTTC. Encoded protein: CSVDTRRGVRETQYF.

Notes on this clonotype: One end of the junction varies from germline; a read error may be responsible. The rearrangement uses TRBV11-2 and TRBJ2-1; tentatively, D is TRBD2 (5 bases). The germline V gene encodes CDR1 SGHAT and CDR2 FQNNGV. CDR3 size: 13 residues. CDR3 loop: CASSDYSDNEQFF. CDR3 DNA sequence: TGTGCCAGCAGCGATTATAGCGACAACGAGCAGTTCTTC.

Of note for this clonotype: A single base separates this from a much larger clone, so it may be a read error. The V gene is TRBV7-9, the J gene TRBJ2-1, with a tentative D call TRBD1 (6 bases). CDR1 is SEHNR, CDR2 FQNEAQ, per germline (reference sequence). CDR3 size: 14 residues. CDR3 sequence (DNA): TGTACCAGCGGCCTGGGACCCTGGGGGCATGAGCAGTTCTTC. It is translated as CTSGLGPWGHEQFF. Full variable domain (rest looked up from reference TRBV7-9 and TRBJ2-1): DTGVSQNPRHKITKRGQNVTFRCDPISEHNRLYWYRQTLGQGPEFLTYFQNEAQLEKSRLLSDRFSAERPKGSFSTLEIQRTEQGDSAMYLCTSGLGPWGHEQFFGPGTRLTVL.